What follows are 21 T cell receptor beta chains derived from one specimen sequenced in a study of metastatic and nonmetastatic thyroid tumors. Through MiXCR, TCRdb re-clonotyped the PCR reads. There are just over 14,000 clones in the sample; around 3.9% occur only once, and around 30% lies in the top ten. Patients had received no treatment of any kind before thyroid surgery. Sequences were obtained from tumor tissue. These receptors all stem from a female donor with papillary thyroid cancer or a benign thyroid nodule (not recorded which). Some clones in this sample may be carry-over from other donors' samples.

This clone showed up just a few times. This chain uses TRBV5-6 with TRBJ1-4; TRBD1 agrees at 7 bases. The CDR3 length is 17 residues. Germline V CDR1 and CDR2: SGHDT, YYEEEE. The trim removed 2 bases at V and 2 bases at J, leaving 9 bases unmatched. CDR3 sequence (DNA): TGTGCCAGCAGCTTCACAGGGGCGGGTGCGACTAATGAAAAACTGTTTTTT. The encoded protein is CASSFTGAGATNEKLFF. The variable domain in full, with the rest retrieved from reference TRBV5-6 and TRBJ1-4, is DAGVTQSPTHLIKTRGQQVTLRCSPKSGHDTVSWYQQALGQGPQFIFQYYEEEERQRGNFPDRFSGHQFPNYSSELNVNALLLGDSALYLCASSFTGAGATNEKLFFGSGTQLSVL.

V and J are TRBV12-3 or TRBV12-4 and TRBJ1-1; 7 bases are a match to TRBD1. The V gene end was trimmed by 7 bases and the J gene end by 5 bases; junction bases not matched to a gene: 10. The CDR3 is 14 amino acids. CDR3 DNA sequence: TGTGCCAGCACATCAGGGGGGGGAGAGACTGAAGCTTTCTTT. Its protein is CASTSGGGETEAFF.

In this sample, this clone turned up a few times. The chain recombines TRBV6-1 with TRBJ1-3, with 9 bases aligning to TRBD1. The trim removed 6 bases at V and 1 base at J, leaving 7 bases unmatched. The CDR3 is made up of 16 amino acids. Germline CDR1 is MNHNS and CDR2 is SASEGT. This chain's CDR3 is CASSKGTGWSGNTIYF. DNA for the CDR3: TGTGCCAGCAGCAAGGGGACAGGGTGGTCTGGAAACACCATATATTTT.

The chain uses TRBV6-2 or TRBV6-3 and TRBJ2-7; possibly TRBD1 for D (5 bases). The CDR3 covers 14 residues. Trimming stripped 5 bases from V and 0 bases from J, with 11 bases between. In germline, CDR1 is MNHEY, CDR2 SVGEGT. The CDR3 nucleotides are TGTGCCAGCAGTCTACAGGCAACCTCCTACGAGCAGTACTTC. As protein: CASSLQATSYEQYF.

This sequence joins TRBV15 and TRBJ2-1; D remains ambiguous. The germline V gene encodes CDR1 LNHNV and CDR2 YYDKDF (reference sequence). The length of the CDR3 is 14 residues. V was clipped by 5 bases and J by 0 bases, with 8 bases between them. The CDR3 here is CATSAPDSYNEQFF. The DNA of the CDR3 is TGTGCCACCAGCGCTCCTGACTCCTACAATGAGCAGTTCTTC.

V is TRBV2 and J is TRBJ1-1; 9 bases align to TRBD1. CDR1 is SNHLY, CDR2 FYNNEI, per germline. V shed 6 bases, J shed 7 bases, and the junction held 3 bases outside the gene matches. The CDR3 is 12 amino acids. CDR3 DNA: TGTGCCAGCAGGGACAGGGGAGATGAAGCTTTCTTT. Amino acids: CASRDRGDEAFF.

The V call is TRBV27, the J call TRBJ2-5, with D maybe TRBD2 (5 bases). The CDR3 runs to 14 residues. V shed 3 bases and J shed 5 bases, with 13 bases lying between them. The germline V gene has CDR1 MNHEY and CDR2 SMNVEV (reference sequence). The CDR3 bases are TGTGCCAGCAGTTTTGTCGGGGAGAGGGAGACCCAGTACTTC. Translation: CASSFVGERETQYF.

The CDR3: CASSIDPSRTEAFF. The CDR3 DNA is TGTGCCAGTAGTATAGATCCGAGTAGGACTGAAGCTTTCTTT. The chain is built from TRBV19 and TRBJ1-1, with D unclear. Trimming stripped 0 bases from V and 5 bases from J, with 10 bases between. CDR3 length: 14 amino acids. Germline assignment: CDR1 LNHDA and CDR2 SQIVND (reference sequence).

This clone has only a few counts. This sequence joins TRBV7-2 and TRBJ1-2, with unresolved D. Germline CDR1 SGHTA, CDR2 FQGNSA. V lost 1 base to trimming and J lost 4 bases, with 10 bases between them. The CDR3 has 14 amino acids. Here the CDR3 DNA reads TGTGCCAGCAGCTTAGGCGTCGGGATCTATGGCTACACCTTC. Translation gives CASSLGVGIYGYTF.

This clone was detected a few times. One junction end does not reproduce the germline sequence, and a read error may be involved. The CDR3 is CVSSGGLAGRYEQYF. DNA for the CDR3: TGCGTCAGCAGCGGTGGACTAGCGGGACGGTACGAGCAGTACTTC. V usage is TRBV5-1 and J usage is TRBJ2-7, with 12 bases lining up with TRBD2. Germline CDR1 and CDR2: SGHRS and YFSETQ. This CDR3 comprises 15 residues.

The table lists this clone with a few counts. V usage is TRBV6-4 and J usage is TRBJ1-5, with D hard to call. Per the germline V gene, CDR1 is MRHNA and CDR2 is SNTAGT. Trimming removed 3 bases from V and 6 bases from J, with 9 bases in between. This CDR3 region has 13 residues. CDR3 coding DNA: TGTGCCAGCAGTGAAGATTTGGGTCAGCCCCAGCATTTT. It translates to CASSEDLGQPQHF.

This clone has more than one count but fewer than ten. V gene TRBV5-1 combines with J gene TRBJ1-4; TRBD1 is a possible D gene (5 bases). The CDR3 loop spans 14 amino acids. Trimming pared 5 bases from V and 4 bases from J, leaving 12 bases between. Germline values: CDR1 SGHRS, CDR2 YFSETQ. The chain's CDR3 is CASRAGTGNEKLFF. In DNA, the CDR3 is TGCGCCAGCAGAGCCGGGACGGGTAATGAAAAACTGTTTTTT.

This clone turned up a few times. At the DNA level, this CDR3 is encoded by other sequences in the same sample as well. J is TRBJ2-1 and V is TRBV6-2 or TRBV6-3; 8 bases are a match to TRBD1. Germline V gene lookup returns CDR1 MNHEY and CDR2 SVGEGT. J gave up 7 bases and V 5 bases, and 10 bases lay outside the gene matches. The CDR3 has 15 amino acids. This CDR3 is CASSKLGRGLNEQFF. In DNA form, the CDR3 reads TGTGCCAGCAGTAAGTTGGGCAGGGGGCTAAATGAGCAGTTCTTC.

This clone was observed a handful of times. The V call is TRBV5-1, the J call TRBJ2-7; TRBD2 matches at 10 bases. Germline V lookup: CDR1 SGHRS, CDR2 YFSETQ. CDR3 length equals 18 residues. V was pared by 0 bases and J by 4 bases, with 13 bases of the junction left unmatched. CDR3 in amino acids: CASSLGLAGAVREYEQYF. The CDR3 region has the DNA TGCGCCAGCAGCTTGGGGCTAGCGGGAGCCGTCCGGGAGTACGAGCAGTACTTC.

The rearrangement uses TRBV7-2 and TRBJ1-6; D may be TRBD1 (5 bases). V gave up 3 bases and J gave up 10 bases, with 10 bases separating them. This CDR3 is 13 amino acids long. Germline assignment: CDR1 SGHTA and CDR2 FQGNSA. In DNA, the CDR3 is TGTGCCAGCAGCTTTCCAGGGAACTCACCCCTCCACTTT. This sequence encodes CASSFPGNSPLHF.

This clone occurred a few times. The chain combines TRBV6-2 or TRBV6-3 with TRBJ1-5; no definite D call. In germline, CDR1 is MNHEY, CDR2 SVGEGT. V was clipped by 0 bases and J by 1 base, with 7 bases between them. The CDR3 runs to 15 residues. CDR3 in DNA: TGTGCCAGCAGTTACTCCGCGGGGAGCAATCAGCCCCAGCATTTT. Its translation: CASSYSAGSNQPQHF.

The chain has TRBV11-2 and TRBJ1-3; possibly TRBD1 for D (5 bases). The CDR3 extends over 13 amino acids. With 8 bases removed from V and 3 bases from J, the gap between germline ends came to 11 bases. Germline V gene lookup returns CDR1 SGHAT and CDR2 FQNNGV. DNA for the CDR3: TGTGCCAGCTGGGGGTCCATTGGAAACACCATATATTTT. This encodes CASWGSIGNTIYF. The full variable domain, rest sourced from reference TRBV11-2 and TRBJ1-3, is EAGVAQSPRYKIIEKRQSVAFWCNPISGHATLYWYQQILGQGPKLLIQFQNNGVVDDSQLPKDRFSAERLKGVDSTLKIQPAKLEDSAVYLCASWGSIGNTIYFGEGSWLTVV.

This clone showed up just a few times. This chain connects TRBV20-1 to TRBJ2-7; unclear D gene. Trimming stripped 2 bases from V and 0 bases from J, with 8 bases between. The germline V gene has CDR1 DFQATT and CDR2 SNEGSKA (reference sequence). This CDR3 has 13 residues. In nucleotides, the CDR3 is TGCAGTGCTAGAAACAGCGCCTCCTACGAGCAGTACTTC. Its protein product is CSARNSASYEQYF.

The chain employs TRBV5-6 and TRBJ1-2, with 10 bases identical to TRBD1. J was trimmed by 7 bases and V by 3 bases; bases with no gene match: 15. Germline-derived CDR1 and CDR2 are SGHDT and YYEEEE. The CDR3 runs to 17 residues. The CDR3 region is CASSSPLLRTGGSGYTF. DNA for the CDR3: TGTGCCAGCAGCTCACCCTTGCTCCGGACAGGGGGAAGTGGCTACACCTTC.

This clone came up many times. This chain uses TRBV6-1 with TRBJ2-1; the D gene could be TRBD1 or TRBD2 (5 bases each). The CDR3 totals 19 residues. CDR1 is MNHNS and CDR2 is SASEGT in the germline V gene. Trimming pared 10 bases from V and 8 bases from J, leaving 36 bases between. The DNA of the CDR3 is TGTGCCATCAGCGGCTGGGGGTTGGGGAGTTTTCTGTTTCGCGATGAGCAGTTCTTC. This codes for CAISGWGLGSFLFRDEQFF.

The chain employs TRBV20-1 and TRBJ2-5, with D perhaps matching TRBD2 (5 bases). V dropped 0 bases and J dropped 5 bases, with 7 bases sitting between them. The length of the CDR3 is 12 residues. Looked up from germline, CDR1 is DFQATT and CDR2 is SNEGSKA (reference sequence). The CDR3 loop reads CSARDTGETQYF. CDR3 sequence (DNA): TGCAGTGCTAGAGATACGGGGGAGACCCAGTACTTC.